The present entry profiles one T cell receptor beta chain with its context. Its specificity is unknown. The sample originates from a study of cytomegalovirus exposure and HLA in healthy donors. Overall study: HLA-typed donors were the source of some 85 million unique TCRs, which an early data release held.

Study-level points and caveats: A later analysis linked some 17,000 TCR beta sequences to HLA alleles at 0.05 false discovery rate. Later genetic work tied a missense DCLRE1C variant to beta-chain V and J trimming.

Sampled while nominally healthy, donors likely had unrecorded immune exposures. The PCR was carried out with 60 Vbeta primers and 13 Jbeta primers. Here immunoSEQ multiplex PCR was the method, and the copy in TCRdb shows in-frame clones only, minus some. In the table there are nearly 200,000 clones, about 87% of which are singletons. The sample comprised PBMCs. The origin of this receptor is a man in his thirties or forties in good health and CMV-seronegative.

As DNA, the CDR3 is TGTGCCAGCAGCTTACGACTAGCGGCCCTGGGAGAGACCCAGTACTTC. This encodes CASSLRLAALGETQYF. V is TRBV13 and J is TRBJ2-5, with TRBD2 matching over 9 bases. Unmatched junction bases numbered 8, after V lost 2 bases and J lost 4 bases. Per the germline V gene, CDR1 is PRHDT and CDR2 is FYEKMQ (reference sequence). This CDR3 is built from 16 residues.